In its sample, the clone carrying this T cell receptor (beta chain) was seen a few times. The sample originates from a study of human T cells and chemical hapten exposure. This CDR3 has 11 amino acids. Looked up from germline, CDR1 is SGHDT and CDR2 is YYEEEE. Trimming stripped 6 bases from V and 2 bases from J, with 3 bases between. TCRdb reprocessed the RACE reads with MiXCR, giving one entry per CDR3 protein. This table holds nearly 110,000 distinct CDR3 sequences, 12% found once. This sample's time point: pre-sensitization, week 0. Treatment described: therapeutic diphenylcyclopropenone sensitization with weekly scalp DPC. Suited to DPC and affected by alopecia, the donors ranged from 18 to 70 years old.

Sequencing used whole blood, obtained in connection with sensitization to the hapten diphenylcyclopropenone (DPC). The V call is TRBV5-6, the J call TRBJ2-1; D is ambiguous. This TCR was recovered from a woman aged 50 to 65 with alopecia areata. Some clones in this sample may be carry-over from other donors' samples. The CDR3 nucleotides are TGTGCCAGCAACACCTACAATGAGCAGTTCTTC. Translating gives CASNTYNEQFF.